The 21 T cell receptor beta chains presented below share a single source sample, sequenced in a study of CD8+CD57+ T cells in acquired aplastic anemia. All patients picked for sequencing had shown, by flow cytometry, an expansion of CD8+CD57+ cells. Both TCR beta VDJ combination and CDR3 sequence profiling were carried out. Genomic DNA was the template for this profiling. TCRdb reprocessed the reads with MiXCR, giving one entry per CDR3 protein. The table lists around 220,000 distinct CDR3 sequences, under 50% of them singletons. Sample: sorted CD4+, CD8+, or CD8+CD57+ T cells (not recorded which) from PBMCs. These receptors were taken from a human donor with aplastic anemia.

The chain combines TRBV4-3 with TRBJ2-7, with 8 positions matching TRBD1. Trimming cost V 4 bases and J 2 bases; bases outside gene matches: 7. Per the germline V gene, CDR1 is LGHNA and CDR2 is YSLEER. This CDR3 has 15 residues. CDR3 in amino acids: CASSRTDRDTYEQYF. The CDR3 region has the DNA TGCGCCAGCAGCCGGACGGACAGGGATACCTACGAGCAGTACTTC.

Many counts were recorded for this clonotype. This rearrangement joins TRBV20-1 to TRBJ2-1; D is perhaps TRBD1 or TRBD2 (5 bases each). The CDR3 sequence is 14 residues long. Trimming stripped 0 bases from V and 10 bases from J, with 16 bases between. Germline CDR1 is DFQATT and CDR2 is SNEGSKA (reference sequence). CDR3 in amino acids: CSARDLGQGEEQFF. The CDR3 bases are TGCAGTGCTAGAGATCTCGGGCAGGGAGAAGAGCAGTTCTTC.

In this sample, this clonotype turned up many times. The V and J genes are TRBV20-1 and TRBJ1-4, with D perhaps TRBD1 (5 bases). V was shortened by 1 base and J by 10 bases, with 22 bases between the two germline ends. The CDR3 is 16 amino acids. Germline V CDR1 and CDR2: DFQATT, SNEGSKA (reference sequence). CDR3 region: CSARVPLLGGKGKLFF. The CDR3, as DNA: TGCAGTGCTAGAGTTCCCCTCCTTGGGGGAAAGGGAAAACTGTTTTTT.

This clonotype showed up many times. The CDR3 DNA reads TGTGCCAGCAGCGTAGGTACTAGCGGGGAAATACCCTACGAGCAGTACTTC. As protein: CASSVGTSGEIPYEQYF. This chain joins TRBV9 and TRBJ2-7, with TRBD2 matching 10 bases. CDR3 length: 17 amino acids. After removal of 0 bases from V and 2 bases from J, the junction contained 8 bases not matched to a gene. Germline-derived CDR1 and CDR2 are SGDLS and YYNGEE.

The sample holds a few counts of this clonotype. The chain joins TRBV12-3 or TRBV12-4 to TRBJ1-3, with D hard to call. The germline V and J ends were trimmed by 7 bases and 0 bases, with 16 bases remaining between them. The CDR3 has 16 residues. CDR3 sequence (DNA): TGTGCCAGCACCCTGGACGCCTTTATCTCTGGAAACACCATATATTTT. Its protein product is CASTLDAFISGNTIYF.

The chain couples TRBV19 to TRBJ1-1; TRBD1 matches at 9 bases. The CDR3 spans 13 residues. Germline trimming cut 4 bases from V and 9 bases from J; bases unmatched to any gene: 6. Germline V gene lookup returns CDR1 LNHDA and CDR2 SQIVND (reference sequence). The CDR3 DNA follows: TGTGCCAGTAGTACTTGGGACAGGGAGAAAGCTTTCTTT. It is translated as CASSTWDREKAFF.

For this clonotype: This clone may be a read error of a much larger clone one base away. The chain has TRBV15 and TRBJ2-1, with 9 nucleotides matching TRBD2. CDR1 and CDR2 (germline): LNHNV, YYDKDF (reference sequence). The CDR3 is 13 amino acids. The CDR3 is CASQREVYDEQFF. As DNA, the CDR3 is TGTGCCAGCCAGCGGGAGGTCTACGATGAGCAGTTCTTC.

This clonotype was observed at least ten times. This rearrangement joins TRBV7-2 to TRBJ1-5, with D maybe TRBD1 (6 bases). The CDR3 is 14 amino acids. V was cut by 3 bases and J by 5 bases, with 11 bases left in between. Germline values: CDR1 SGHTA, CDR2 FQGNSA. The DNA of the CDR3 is TGTGCCAGCAGCTTGGCACAGGGTGATCAGCCCCAGCATTTT. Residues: CASSLAQGDQPQHF.

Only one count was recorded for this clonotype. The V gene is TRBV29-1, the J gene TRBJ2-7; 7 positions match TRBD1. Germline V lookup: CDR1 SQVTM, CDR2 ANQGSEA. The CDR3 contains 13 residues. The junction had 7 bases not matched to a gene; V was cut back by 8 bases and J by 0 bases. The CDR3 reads CSTRDRFSYEQYF. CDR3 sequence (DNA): TGCAGCACCCGGGACAGATTCTCCTACGAGCAGTACTTC.

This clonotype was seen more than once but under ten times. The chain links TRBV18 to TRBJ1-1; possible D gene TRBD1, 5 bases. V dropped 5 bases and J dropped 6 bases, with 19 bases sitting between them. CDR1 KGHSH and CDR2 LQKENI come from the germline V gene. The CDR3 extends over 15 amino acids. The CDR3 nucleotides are TGTGCCAGCTCAGGGGGAGACAGTAAGAGATCTGAAGCTTTCTTT. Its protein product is CASSGGDSKRSEAFF.

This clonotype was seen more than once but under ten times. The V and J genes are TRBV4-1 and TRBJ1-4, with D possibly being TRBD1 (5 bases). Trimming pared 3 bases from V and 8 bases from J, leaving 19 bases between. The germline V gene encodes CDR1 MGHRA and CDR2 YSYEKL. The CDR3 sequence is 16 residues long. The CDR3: CASSQGAGRRGEKLFF. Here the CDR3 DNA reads TGCGCCAGCAGCCAGGGTGCGGGGCGTAGAGGGGAAAAACTGTTTTTT.

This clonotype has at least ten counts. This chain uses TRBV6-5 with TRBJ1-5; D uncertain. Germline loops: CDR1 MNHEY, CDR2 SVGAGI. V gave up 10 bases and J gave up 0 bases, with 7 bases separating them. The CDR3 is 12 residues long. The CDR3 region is CATGDSNQPQHF. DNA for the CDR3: TGTGCCACCGGAGATAGCAATCAGCCCCAGCATTTT.

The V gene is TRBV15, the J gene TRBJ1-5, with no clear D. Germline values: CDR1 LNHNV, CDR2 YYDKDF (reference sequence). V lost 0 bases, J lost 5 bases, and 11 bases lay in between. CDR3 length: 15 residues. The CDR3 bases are TGTGCCACCAGCAGAGATGTGGTGGGTCATCAGCCCCAGCATTTT. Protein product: CATSRDVVGHQPQHF. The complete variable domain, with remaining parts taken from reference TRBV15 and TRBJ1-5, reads DAMVIQNPRYQVTQFGKPVTLSCSQTLNHNVMYWYQQKSSQAPKLLFHYYDKDFNNEADTPDNFQSRRPNTSFCFLDIRSPGLGDTAMYLCATSRDVVGHQPQHFGDGTRLSIL.

The CDR3 loop reads CASSQPPGQGAHEQYF. CDR3 sequence (DNA): TGTGCCAGCAGTCAACCCCCGGGACAGGGGGCCCACGAGCAGTACTTC. The V and J genes are TRBV19 and TRBJ2-7, with 12 bases fitting TRBD1. The CDR3 has 16 amino acids. Trimming cost V 9 bases and J 5 bases; bases outside gene matches: 14. Germline lookup yields CDR1 LNHDA and CDR2 SQIVND (reference sequence).

CDR3 residues: CSANARESYEQYF. The CDR3, as DNA: TGCAGTGCTAACGCGAGGGAGAGCTACGAGCAGTACTTC. The chain uses TRBV20-1 and TRBJ2-7; D may be TRBD2 (5 bases). CDR3 length: 13 amino acids. Germline V CDR1 and CDR2: DFQATT, SNEGSKA (reference sequence). Trimming took 4 bases from V and 3 from J, leaving 13 bases between them.

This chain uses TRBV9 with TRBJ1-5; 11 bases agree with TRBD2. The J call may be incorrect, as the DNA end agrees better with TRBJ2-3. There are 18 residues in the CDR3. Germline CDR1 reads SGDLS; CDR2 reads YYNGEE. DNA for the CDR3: TGTGCCAGCAGCCTCGGTGTGGCTAGCGGGAGGTTGACAGATACGCAGTATTTT. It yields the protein CASSLGVASGRLTDTQYF.

This CDR3 is CSARDLGGAGGYTF. The CDR3, as DNA: TGCAGTGCTAGAGATCTCGGCGGGGCCGGTGGCTACACCTTC. The chain uses TRBV20-1 and TRBJ1-2; weak D call: TRBD1 (5 bases). Germline V gene data show CDR1 as DFQATT and CDR2 as SNEGSKA (reference sequence). V was trimmed by 0 bases and J by 7 bases, leaving 15 bases between them. This CDR3 region has 14 residues.

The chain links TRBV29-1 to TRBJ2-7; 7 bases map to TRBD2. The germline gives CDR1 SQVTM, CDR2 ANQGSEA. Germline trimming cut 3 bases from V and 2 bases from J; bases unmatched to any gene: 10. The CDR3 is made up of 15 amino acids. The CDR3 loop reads CSVEKRGETTYEQYF. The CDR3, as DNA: TGCAGCGTTGAGAAGCGGGGAGAGACCACCTACGAGCAGTACTTC.

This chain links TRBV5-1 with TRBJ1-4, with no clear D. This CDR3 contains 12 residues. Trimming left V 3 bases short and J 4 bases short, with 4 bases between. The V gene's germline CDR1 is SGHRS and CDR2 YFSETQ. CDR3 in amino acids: CASSSDNEKLFF. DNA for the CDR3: TGCGCCAGCAGCTCAGATAATGAAAAACTGTTTTTT.

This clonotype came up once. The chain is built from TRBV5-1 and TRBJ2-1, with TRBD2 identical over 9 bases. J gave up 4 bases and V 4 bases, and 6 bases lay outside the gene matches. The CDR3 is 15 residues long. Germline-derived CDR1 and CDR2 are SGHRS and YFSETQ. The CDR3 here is CASSVSGSSYNEQFF. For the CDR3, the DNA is TGCGCCAGCAGCGTTAGCGGGAGTTCTTACAATGAGCAGTTCTTC.

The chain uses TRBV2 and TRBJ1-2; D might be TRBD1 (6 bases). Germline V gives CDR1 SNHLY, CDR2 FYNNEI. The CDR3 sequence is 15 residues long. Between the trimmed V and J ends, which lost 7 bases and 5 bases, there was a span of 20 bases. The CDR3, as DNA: TGTGCCAGCACCCAAAAGACAGGTAGCCTTTATGGCTACACCTTC. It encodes CASTQKTGSLYGYTF.